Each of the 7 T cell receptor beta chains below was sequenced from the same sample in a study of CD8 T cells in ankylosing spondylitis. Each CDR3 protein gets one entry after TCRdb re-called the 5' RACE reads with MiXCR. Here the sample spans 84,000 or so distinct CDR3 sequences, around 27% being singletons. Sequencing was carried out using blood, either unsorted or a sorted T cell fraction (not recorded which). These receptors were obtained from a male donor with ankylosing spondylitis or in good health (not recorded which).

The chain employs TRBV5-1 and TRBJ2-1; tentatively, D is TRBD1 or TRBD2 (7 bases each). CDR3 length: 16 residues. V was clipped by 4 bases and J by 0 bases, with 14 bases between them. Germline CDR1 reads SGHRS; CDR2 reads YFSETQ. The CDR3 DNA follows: TGCGCCAGCAGCCCCCAGGGGGGGAGCTCCTACAATGAGCAGTTCTTC. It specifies CASSPQGGSSYNEQFF. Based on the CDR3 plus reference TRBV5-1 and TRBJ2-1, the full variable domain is KAGVTQTPRYLIKTRGQQVTLSCSPISGHRSVSWYQQTPGQGLQFLFEYFSETQRNKGNFPGRFSGRQFSNSRSEMNVSTLELGDSALYLCASSPQGGSSYNEQFFGPGTRLTVL.

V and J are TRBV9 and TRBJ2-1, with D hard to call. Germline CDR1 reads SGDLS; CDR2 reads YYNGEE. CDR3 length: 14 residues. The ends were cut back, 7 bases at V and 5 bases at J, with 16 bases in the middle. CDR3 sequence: CASGSQGFHNEQFF. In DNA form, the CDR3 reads TGTGCCAGCGGATCACAAGGTTTTCACAATGAGCAGTTCTTC.

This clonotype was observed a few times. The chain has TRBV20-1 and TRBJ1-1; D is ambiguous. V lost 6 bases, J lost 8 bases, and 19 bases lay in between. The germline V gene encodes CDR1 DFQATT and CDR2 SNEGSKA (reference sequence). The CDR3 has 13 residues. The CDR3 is CSARLPGRGEAFF. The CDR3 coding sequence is TGCAGTGCAAGGTTGCCCGGGAGAGGAGAAGCTTTCTTT.

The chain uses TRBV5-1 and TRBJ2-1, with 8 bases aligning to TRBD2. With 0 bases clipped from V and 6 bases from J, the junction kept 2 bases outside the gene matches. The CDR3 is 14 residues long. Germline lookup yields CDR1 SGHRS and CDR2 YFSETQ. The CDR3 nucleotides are TGCGCCAGCAGCTTGGTCCTAGCGGGCAATGAGCAGTTCTTC. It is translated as CASSLVLAGNEQFF.

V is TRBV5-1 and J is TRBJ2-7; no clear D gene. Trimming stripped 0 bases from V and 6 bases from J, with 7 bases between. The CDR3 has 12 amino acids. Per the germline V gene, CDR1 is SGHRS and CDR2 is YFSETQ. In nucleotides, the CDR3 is TGCGCCAGCAGCTTGGACCCAGGCGAGCAGTACTTC. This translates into CASSLDPGEQYF.

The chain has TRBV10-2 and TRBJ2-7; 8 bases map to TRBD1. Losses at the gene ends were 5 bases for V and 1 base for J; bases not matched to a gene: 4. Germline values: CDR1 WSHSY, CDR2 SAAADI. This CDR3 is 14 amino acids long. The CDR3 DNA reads TGCGCCAGCAGTACCGGGACAGGTTCCTACGAGCAGTACTTC. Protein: CASSTGTGSYEQYF.

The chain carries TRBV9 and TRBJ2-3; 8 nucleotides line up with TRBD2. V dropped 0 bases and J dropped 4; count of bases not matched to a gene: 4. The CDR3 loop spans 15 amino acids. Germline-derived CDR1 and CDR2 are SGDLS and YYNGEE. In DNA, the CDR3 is TGTGCCAGCAGCGTAGCCCAACTAGCGGCAGATACGCAGTATTTT. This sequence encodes CASSVAQLAADTQYF.